The rows below give T cell receptor beta chains drawn from one sample of a study of T-cell reconstitution after alpha-beta-depleted transplantation in children. One entry per CDR3 protein results from TCRdb running MiXCR on the PCR reads. The profile shows 150,000 to 250,000 distinct CDR3 sequences, 6.3% of them singletons. Sequencing was performed on PBMCs, taken before TCRalphabeta/CD19-depleted stem cell transplant. These receptors were collected from a girl in the first two years of life with combined immunodeficiency, due to receive a stem cell transplant. Each CDR3 is given with its conserved first and last residue. The order of the fields is V gene, clone size, D gene, J gene, CDR3 DNA, CDR3 protein. A D gene is named only where the DNA matches it firmly. Clone size is given for some rows only: seen once, a few or many times, or a class if the clone is expanded.

>TRBV12-3/TRBV12-4|many|-|TRBJ2-4
TGTGCCAGCACCCGTGGGGTATTAGCCAAAAACATTCAGTACTTC
CASTRGVLAKNIQYF
>TRBV25-1|many|TRBD2|TRBJ2-7
TGTGCCAGCAGAACGGCGGAGGGACTAGCGGGTCACGAGCAGTACTTC
CASRTAEGLAGHEQYF
>TRBV4-3|many|-|TRBJ2-1
TGCGCCAGCAGCCGCCTTGGGGCGGAAACCTACAATGAGCAGTTCTTC
CASSRLGAETYNEQFF
>TRBV20-1|-|TRBD2|TRBJ2-3
TGCAGTGCTAGAGGTCTCGCGGGAGGGCTCACAGATACGCAGTATTTT
CSARGLAGGLTDTQYF
>TRBV4-3|many|TRBD2|TRBJ2-7
TGCGCCAGCAGCCAAGAAGCCGAAGGACTAGCGGGATTTTACGAGCAGTACTTC
CASSQEAEGLAGFYEQYF
>TRBV9|-|-|TRBJ1-1
TGTGCCAGCAGCGTAGGAGGGGACCCCTCTTCGAACACTGAAGCTTTCTTT
CASSVGGDPSSNTEAFF
>TRBV29-1|many|-|TRBJ2-7
TGCAGCGTGCGCCGGGACGCAAGATACGAGCAGTACTTC
CSVRRDARYEQYF
>TRBV28|many|-|TRBJ2-7
TGTGCCAGCAGTGACAGGTTGGGCTCCTACGAGCAGTACTTC
CASSDRLGSYEQYF
>TRBV7-6|many|TRBD1|TRBJ1-1
TGTGCCAGCAGCTTAGCGACAGGGCAATTGAACACTGAAGCTTTCTTT
CASSLATGQLNTEAFF
>TRBV9|many|-|TRBJ2-7
TGTGCCAGCAGCGTAGAGGGGTCCCCGGACTTGTACGAGCAGTACTTC
CASSVEGSPDLYEQYF
>TRBV6-1|-|TRBD2|TRBJ2-7
TGTGCCAGCAGTACCCGCGGGGGCTCCTACGAGCAGTACTTC
CASSTRGGSYEQYF
>TRBV12-3/TRBV12-4|many|TRBD1|TRBJ2-3
TGTGCCAGCGGGACAGGGACAACAGATACGCAGTATTTT
CASGTGTTDTQYF
>TRBV27|many|TRBD2|TRBJ2-1
TGTGTATCGAAGGGACTAGCGGGGTACAATGAGCAGTTCTTC
CVSKGLAGYNEQFF
>TRBV20-1|many|-|TRBJ2-7
TGCAGTGCTAGGGCCCTCTCCTACGAGCAGTACTTC
CSARALSYEQYF
>TRBV2|many|-|TRBJ2-1
TGTGCCAGCAGTTCAGGGGAGGTGGGTGAGCAGTTCTTC
CASSSGEVGEQFF
>TRBV28|many|-|TRBJ2-1
TGTGCCAGCTTAGGGCCAGATAACTACAATGAGCAGTTCTTC
CASLGPDNYNEQFF
>TRBV7-9|-|-|TRBJ2-4
TGTGCCAGCAGCTTAGGCAGCACATGGGACATTCAGTACTTC
CASSLGSTWDIQYF
>TRBV6-2/TRBV6-3|many|TRBD2|TRBJ2-3
TGTGCCAGCAGTTACTTAGGACTAGCCCGGGATACGCAGTATTTT
CASSYLGLARDTQYF
>TRBV20-1|few|-|TRBJ1-1
TGCAGTGCTAGTACATGGCGGAGGGGAGCTTTCTTT
CSASTWRRGAFF
>TRBV29-1|many|-|TRBJ2-5
TGCAGCGTTGTCTTAGGGTGGAGAGAGACCCAGTACTTC
CSVVLGWRETQYF
>TRBV18|-|TRBD1|TRBJ1-1
TGTGCCAGCTCACCCTCGGGACAGTCAGGAGCTTTCTTT
CASSPSGQSGAFF
>TRBV4-2|once|-|TRBJ2-1
TGTGCCAGCAGCCCCGCGAAATCAGGGGTCAATGAGCAGTTCTTC
CASSPAKSGVNEQFF
>TRBV14|many|TRBD2|TRBJ2-1
TGTGCCAGCAGCCAACCGGGACTAGCTAGCAATGAGCAGTTCTTC
CASSQPGLASNEQFF
>TRBV7-2|-|-|TRBJ2-7
TGTGCCAGCAGCTTATGGTTTGTTGGCTACGAGCAGTACTTC
CASSLWFVGYEQYF
>TRBV20-1|many|-|TRBJ2-7
TGCAGTGCTAGAGATCCCCCAAAGACAGCGAATACCTACGAGCAGTACTTC
CSARDPPKTANTYEQYF
>TRBV5-1|many|-|TRBJ2-2
TGCGCCAGCAGACCTGGGGCATTAGTGAACACCGGGGAGCTGTTTTTT
CASRPGALVNTGELFF
>TRBV20-1|few|-|TRBJ1-2
TGCAGTGCTAGCGACAGCGAACCCTATGGCTACACCTTC
CSASDSEPYGYTF
>TRBV7-2|-|-|TRBJ2-2
TGTGCCAGCAGCTTAACCGGGACAATTCCTACCGGGGAGCTGTTTTTT
CASSLTGTIPTGELFF
>TRBV15|many|-|TRBJ2-1
TGTGCCATAGCCCCTGGGGCAAGCTCCTACAATGAGCAGTTCTTC
CAIAPGASSYNEQFF
>TRBV12-3/TRBV12-4|many|-|TRBJ2-2
TGTGCCAGCAGTTTTCGGCCCACCGGGGAGCTGTTTTTT
CASSFRPTGELFF
>TRBV29-1|many|-|TRBJ2-7
TGCAGCGCGTCCCGGGACACCACCTACGAGCAGTACTTC
CSASRDTTYEQYF
>TRBV20-1|-|-|TRBJ2-1
TGCAGTGCCTTGACCTTAGACAATGAGCAGTTCTTC
CSALTLDNEQFF
>TRBV29-1|many|TRBD1|TRBJ2-1
TGCAGCGTTGAGGGACAGGTGAGATACAATGAGCAGTTCTTC
CSVEGQVRYNEQFF
>TRBV12-3/TRBV12-4|many|-|TRBJ1-2
TGTGCCAGCAGTTTAGGAGCCCTGGGCTATGGCTACACCTTC
CASSLGALGYGYTF
>TRBV2|few|TRBD1|TRBJ2-7
TGTGCCACCCTGGGTCTAGGGGGCAGTACGAAAACCTACGAGCAGTACTTC
CATLGLGGSTKTYEQYF
>TRBV4-2|-|-|TRBJ1-1
TGTGCCAGCTCCGAGGGGCGCCGCGGGATCTTT
CASSEGRRGIF
>TRBV12-3/TRBV12-4|many|TRBD2|TRBJ2-5
TGTGCCAGCAGCCATGGACTAGCGGGGGGCCAAGAGACCCAGTACTTC
CASSHGLAGGQETQYF
>TRBV25-1|many|-|TRBJ2-7
TGTGCCAGCAGTGAATATTGGGCGACGGGGTTCCGCGAGCAGTACTTC
CASSEYWATGFREQYF
>TRBV28|-|TRBD2|TRBJ2-3
TGTGCCAGCAGTTTAGCCTCCACTAGCGGGGAGAGCACAGATACGCAGTATTTT
CASSLASTSGESTDTQYF
>TRBV7-9|many|TRBD1|TRBJ2-3
TGTGCCAACGAGGGGGCAATTACAGATACGCAGTATTTT
CANEGAITDTQYF
>TRBV28|many|-|TRBJ2-5
TGTGCCAGCAGTCCTCTTTGGGGACTCCAAGAGACCCAGTACTTC
CASSPLWGLQETQYF
>TRBV4-3|many|TRBD1|TRBJ2-1
TGCGCCAGCAGCCAGAGGGACAGCGTACACGATGAGCAGTTCTTC
CASSQRDSVHDEQFF
>TRBV28|many|-|TRBJ1-5
TGTGCCAGCAGTTTAGCGGGGGCTGGACAGCCCCAGCATTTT
CASSLAGAGQPQHF
>TRBV12-3/TRBV12-4|many|-|TRBJ1-1
TGTGCCAGCAGTTTGGAAGGGGCGAACACTGAAGCTTTCTTT
CASSLEGANTEAFF
>TRBV4-1|many|TRBD2|TRBJ2-7
TGCGCCAGCAGCCCACACATTCTAGCGGGCCGTGGATACGAGCAGTACTTC
CASSPHILAGRGYEQYF
>TRBV28|many|TRBD2|TRBJ2-1
TGTGCCAGCAGCCGCCGACTAGCAAGTAACGAGCAGTTCTTC
CASSRRLASNEQFF
>TRBV4-2|many|TRBD2|TRBJ2-5
TGTGCCAGCAGCCTAGAAGGGCTAGCGGGATTCGGAGAGACCCAGTACTTC
CASSLEGLAGFGETQYF
>TRBV6-5|many|TRBD2|TRBJ2-7
TGTGCCAGCAGTTACTCTCGGACTAGCGGGAGCCACGAGCAGTACTTC
CASSYSRTSGSHEQYF
>TRBV11-1|-|TRBD1|TRBJ2-6
TGTGCCAGCAGCTCCGGGACAGGGCCTGGGATTTTCTCTGGGGCCAACGTCCTGACTTTC
CASSSGTGPGIFSGANVLTF
>TRBV10-3|many|TRBD1|TRBJ2-7
TGTGCCATCAAGGGACAGACCGTCACTCCGGATCAGCAGTACTTC
CAIKGQTVTPDQQYF
>TRBV12-3/TRBV12-4|many|-|TRBJ2-7
TGTGCCAGCAGTTTTCCAGGAGGCTACGAGCAGTACTTC
CASSFPGGYEQYF
>TRBV27|many|-|TRBJ2-3
TGTGCCAGCAGTCCGCGGGTGGATACGCAGTATTTT
CASSPRVDTQYF
>TRBV7-3|many|-|TRBJ2-2
TGTGCCAGCAGCTTAATCAGGAACACCGGGGAGCTGTTTTTT
CASSLIRNTGELFF